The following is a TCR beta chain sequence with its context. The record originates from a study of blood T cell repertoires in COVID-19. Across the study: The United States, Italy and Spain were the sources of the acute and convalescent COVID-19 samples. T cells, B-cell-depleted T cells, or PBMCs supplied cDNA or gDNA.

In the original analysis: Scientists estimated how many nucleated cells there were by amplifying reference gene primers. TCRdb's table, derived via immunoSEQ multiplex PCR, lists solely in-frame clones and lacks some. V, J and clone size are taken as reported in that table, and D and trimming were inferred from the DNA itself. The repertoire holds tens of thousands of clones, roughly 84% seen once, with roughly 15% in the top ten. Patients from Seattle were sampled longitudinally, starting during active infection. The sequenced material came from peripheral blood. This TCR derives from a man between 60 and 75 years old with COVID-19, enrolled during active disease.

The CDR3 region is CASSFLGLVGNEQFF. CDR3 nucleotide sequence: TGTGCCAGCAGCTTCTTGGGACTAGTGGGCAATGAGCAGTTCTTC. The gene calls are TRBV7-2 and TRBJ2-1; 8 bases map to TRBD2. The CDR3 is made up of 15 amino acids. Germline trimming cut 3 bases from V and 6 bases from J; bases unmatched to any gene: 7. In germline, CDR1 is SGHTA, CDR2 FQGNSA.